This entry lists 15 T cell receptor beta chains sequenced from one sample in a study of OX40 agonist ivuxolimab in advanced cancers. TCRdb's copy holds only in-frame clones and misses some; the assay was immunoSEQ multiplex PCR. The data hold roughly 97,000 clones, with about 90% observed a single time. The sample in question was CD4+ or CD8+ T cells sorted from blood, obtained in a trial of the OX40 agonist ivuxolimab. All receptors derive from an adult with an advanced solid tumor such as melanoma, head and neck, liver or kidney cancer.

This clone was counted once. The chain recombines TRBV6-5 with TRBJ1-3; a weak D match, TRBD1 (5 bases). CDR3 length: 15 amino acids. The V end was cut by 0 bases, the J end by 1 base, with 7 bases between. Per the germline V gene, CDR1 is MNHEY and CDR2 is SVGAGI. This chain's CDR3 is CASSYSWGSGNTIYF. CDR3 DNA: TGTGCCAGCAGTTACTCGTGGGGGTCTGGAAACACCATATATTTT.

This clone was recorded only once. V and J are TRBV4-2 and TRBJ1-5, with a weak D call TRBD1 (5 bases). The V end was cut by 2 bases, the J end by 5 bases, with 10 bases between. CDR1 LGHNA and CDR2 YNFKEQ come from the germline V gene. This CDR3 contains 14 residues. The CDR3 sequence: CASSQIVQDQPQHF. CDR3 coding DNA: TGTGCCAGCAGCCAAATAGTACAGGATCAGCCCCAGCATTTT.

V is TRBV11-2 and J is TRBJ2-7; TRBD1 matches at 9 bases. J was trimmed by 3 bases and V by 5 bases; bases with no gene match: 8. The CDR3 has 15 amino acids. Germline V gene lookup returns CDR1 SGHAT and CDR2 FQNNGV. The CDR3 loop is CASSPEQGAFYEQYF. The CDR3 DNA reads as TGTGCCAGCAGCCCCGAACAGGGGGCTTTCTACGAGCAGTACTTC.

CDR3: CASSLSGVKTDTQYF. The CDR3 nucleotides read TGTGCCAGCAGTTTGAGCGGGGTTAAGACAGATACGCAGTATTTT. This chain uses TRBV6-5 with TRBJ2-3, with 7 bases matching TRBD2. There are 15 residues in the CDR3. In germline, CDR1 is MNHEY, CDR2 SVGAGI. Trimming took 4 bases from V and 3 from J; bases not matched to a gene: 7.

The V gene is TRBV7-2, the J gene TRBJ1-2, with a weak D call TRBD1 (6 bases). Per the germline V gene, CDR1 is SGHTA and CDR2 is FQGNSA. The CDR3 totals 16 residues. V lost 0 bases to trimming and J lost 0 bases, with 11 bases between them. The CDR3 DNA is TGTGCCAGCAGCTTAGCGACAGGAGCTACTAACTATGGCTACACCTTC. Protein sequence: CASSLATGATNYGYTF. Full variable domain (remainder filled in from reference TRBV7-2 and TRBJ1-2): GAGVSQSPSNKVTEKGKDVELRCDPISGHTALYWYRQSLGQGLEFLIYFQGNSAPDKSGLPSDRFSAERTGGSVSTLTIQRTQQEDSAVYLCASSLATGATNYGYTFGSGTRLTVV.

The chain uses TRBV29-1 and TRBJ2-1, with D tentatively TRBD2 (5 bases). Germline values: CDR1 SQVTM, CDR2 ANQGSEA. V was pared by 4 bases and J by 4 bases, with 11 bases between. This CDR3 is built from 13 residues. The CDR3 nucleotides read TGCAGCGTTGTTTCGGGAACATACAATGAGCAGTTCTTC. Its protein product is CSVVSGTYNEQFF.

The chain has TRBV10-2 and TRBJ1-1; D not certain. Germline V gene lookup returns CDR1 WSHSY and CDR2 SAAADI. Trimming left V 3 bases short and J 1 base short, with 9 bases between. This CDR3 comprises 14 residues. The CDR3 DNA follows: TGCGCCAGCAGTGACCAGGTAGCGAACACTGAAGCTTTCTTT. Residues: CASSDQVANTEAFF.

The V gene is TRBV2, the J gene TRBJ2-2; tentative D call: TRBD2 (5 bases). Germline CDR1 and CDR2: SNHLY and FYNNEI. There are 16 residues in the CDR3. Trimming took off 7 bases at V and 0 bases at J, with 15 bases between the two ends. In nucleotides, the CDR3 is TGTGCCAGCACCCTACGGCGGACTTCGAACACCGGGGAGCTGTTTTTT. It yields the protein CASTLRRTSNTGELFF. The variable domain in full, with the rest retrieved from reference TRBV2 and TRBJ2-2, is EPEVTQTPSHQVTQMGQEVILRCVPISNHLYFYWYRQILGQKVEFLVSFYNNEISEKSEIFDDQFSVERPDGSNFTLKIRSTKLEDSAMYFCASTLRRTSNTGELFFGEGSRLTVL.

Concerning this clone itself: The same CDR3 arises from other DNA sequences in this sample as well. The gene calls are TRBV5-1 and TRBJ2-5; D unresolved. The CDR3 has 13 residues. Germline CDR1 and CDR2: SGHRS and YFSETQ. V was shortened by 0 bases and J by 2 bases, with 5 bases between the two germline ends. CDR3 in amino acids: CASSLGSQETQYF. The CDR3 DNA follows: TGCGCCAGCAGCTTGGGCTCGCAAGAGACCCAGTACTTC.

This chain uses TRBV6-1 with TRBJ2-7; maybe TRBD1 (6 bases). This CDR3 is built from 13 residues. Looked up from germline, CDR1 is MNHNS and CDR2 is SASEGT. Trimming took 4 bases from V and 3 from J, leaving 10 bases between them. This CDR3 reads CASSVTQGYEQYF. The CDR3 DNA follows: TGTGCCAGCAGTGTCACACAGGGCTACGAGCAGTACTTC.

This chain links TRBV2 with TRBJ2-7; maybe TRBD1 (6 bases). With 6 bases removed from V and 0 bases from J, the gap between germline ends came to 15 bases. The CDR3 is made up of 15 amino acids. The V gene's germline CDR1 is SNHLY and CDR2 FYNNEI. CDR3 amino acids: CASSFGDKSSYEQYF. The CDR3 nucleotides are TGTGCCAGCAGCTTCGGGGACAAGAGCTCCTACGAGCAGTACTTC.

The chain is built from TRBV7-9 and TRBJ2-1, with D possibly being TRBD1 (6 bases). This CDR3 spans 13 amino acids. The germline CDR1 and CDR2 sequences are SEHNR and FQNEAQ (reference sequence). The V and J ends lost 5 bases and 6 bases respectively, with 11 bases between them. The CDR3 coding sequence is TGTGCCAGCAGCCAACAGGGCTCCAATGAGCAGTTCTTC. Translation gives CASSQQGSNEQFF. The full variable domain, its missing parts supplied by reference TRBV7-9 and TRBJ2-1, is DTGVSQNPRHKITKRGQNVTFRCDPISEHNRLYWYRQTLGQGPEFLTYFQNEAQLEKSRLLSDRFSAERPKGSFSTLEIQRTEQGDSAMYLCASSQQGSNEQFFGPGTRLTVL.

CDR3 nucleotide sequence: TGTGCCAGCACAAAAGGGGGGATTAATGAAAAACTGTTTTTT. This translates into CASTKGGINEKLFF. The chain is built from TRBV6-1 and TRBJ1-4; D may be TRBD1 (6 bases). Germline CDR1 and CDR2: MNHNS and SASEGT. With 7 bases removed from V and 4 bases from J, the gap between germline ends came to 13 bases. This CDR3 has 14 residues.

V and J are TRBV4-3 and TRBJ1-2; the D is unclear. The V gene's germline CDR1 is LGHNA and CDR2 YSLEER. This CDR3 region has 14 residues. V was trimmed by 0 bases and J by 4 bases, leaving 9 bases between them. The DNA for the CDR3 is TGCGCCAGCAGCCAAGAACCGGGGTCCTATGGCTACACCTTC. Encoded protein: CASSQEPGSYGYTF.

This clone was counted a single time. The chain joins TRBV10-3 to TRBJ2-2, with 9 bases matching TRBD1. This CDR3 spans 13 amino acids. Trimming removed 11 bases from V and 7 bases from J; junction bases left unmatched: 8. Looked up from germline, CDR1 is ENHRY and CDR2 is SYGVKD. CDR3 sequence: CAAQTGGGGELFF. The CDR3 DNA reads TGTGCCGCCCAAACAGGGGGCGGCGGGGAGCTGTTTTTT.